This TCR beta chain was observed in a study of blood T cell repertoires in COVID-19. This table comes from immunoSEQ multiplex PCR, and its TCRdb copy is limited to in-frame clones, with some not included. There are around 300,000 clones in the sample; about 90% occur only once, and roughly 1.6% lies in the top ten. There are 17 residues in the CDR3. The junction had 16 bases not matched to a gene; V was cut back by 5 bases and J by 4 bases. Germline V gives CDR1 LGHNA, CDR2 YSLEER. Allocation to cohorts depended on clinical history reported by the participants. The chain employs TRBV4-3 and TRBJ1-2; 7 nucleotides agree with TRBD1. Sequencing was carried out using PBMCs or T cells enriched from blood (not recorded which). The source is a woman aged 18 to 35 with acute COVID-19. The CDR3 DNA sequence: TGCGCCAGCAGCGAGTTTGACAGGGCCCCATCCTCCTATGGCTACACCTTC. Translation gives CASSEFDRAPSSYGYTF.